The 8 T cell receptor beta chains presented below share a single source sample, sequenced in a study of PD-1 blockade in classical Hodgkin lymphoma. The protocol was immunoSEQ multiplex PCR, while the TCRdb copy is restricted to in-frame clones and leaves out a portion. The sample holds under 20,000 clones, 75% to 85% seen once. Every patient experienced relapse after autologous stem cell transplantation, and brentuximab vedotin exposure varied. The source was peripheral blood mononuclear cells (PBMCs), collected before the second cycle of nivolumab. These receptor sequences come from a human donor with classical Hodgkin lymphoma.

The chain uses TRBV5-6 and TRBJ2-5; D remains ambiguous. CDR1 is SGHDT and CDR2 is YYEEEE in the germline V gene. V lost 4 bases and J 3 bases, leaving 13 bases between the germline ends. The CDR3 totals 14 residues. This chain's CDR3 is CASSPGWGEETQYF. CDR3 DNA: TGTGCCAGCAGCCCGGGTTGGGGTGAAGAGACCCAGTACTTC.

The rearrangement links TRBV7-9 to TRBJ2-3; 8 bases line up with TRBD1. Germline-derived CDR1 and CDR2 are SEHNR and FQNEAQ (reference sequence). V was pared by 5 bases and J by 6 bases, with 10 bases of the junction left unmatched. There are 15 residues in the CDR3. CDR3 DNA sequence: TGTGCCAGCAGCGCCAGCAGGGGGCGCGTTGATACGCAGTATTTT. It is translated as CASSASRGRVDTQYF.

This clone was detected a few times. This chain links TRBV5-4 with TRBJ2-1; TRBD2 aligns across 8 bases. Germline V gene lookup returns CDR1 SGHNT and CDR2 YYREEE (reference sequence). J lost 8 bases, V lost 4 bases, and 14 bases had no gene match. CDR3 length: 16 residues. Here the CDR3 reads CASSPPQRERSHEQFF. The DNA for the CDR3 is TGTGCCAGCAGCCCTCCTCAGCGGGAGAGGTCCCATGAGCAGTTCTTC.

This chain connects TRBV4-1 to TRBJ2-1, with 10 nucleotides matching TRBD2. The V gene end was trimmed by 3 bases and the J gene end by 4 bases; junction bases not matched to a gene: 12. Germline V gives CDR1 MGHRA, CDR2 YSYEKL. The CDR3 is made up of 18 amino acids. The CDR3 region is CASSQNSVGLALYNEQFF. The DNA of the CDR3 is TGCGCCAGCAGCCAGAACTCCGTGGGACTAGCGTTATACAATGAGCAGTTCTTC.

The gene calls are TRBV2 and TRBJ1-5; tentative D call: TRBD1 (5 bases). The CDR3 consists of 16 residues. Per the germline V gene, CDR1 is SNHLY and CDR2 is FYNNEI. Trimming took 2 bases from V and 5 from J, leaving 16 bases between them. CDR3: CASSESGARAHQPQHF. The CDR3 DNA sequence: TGTGCCAGCAGTGAAAGCGGGGCCAGGGCCCATCAGCCCCAGCATTTT.

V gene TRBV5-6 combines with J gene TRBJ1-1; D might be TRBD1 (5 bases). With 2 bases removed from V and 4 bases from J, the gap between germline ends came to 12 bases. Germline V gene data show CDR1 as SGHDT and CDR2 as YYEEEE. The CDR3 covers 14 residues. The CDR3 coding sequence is TGTGCCAGCAGCTTATGGGGCGCGGGCACTGAAGCTTTCTTT. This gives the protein CASSLWGAGTEAFF.

CDR3 protein: CASSIKTGWEAFF. CDR3 coding DNA: TGTGCCAGTAGTATTAAGACAGGGTGGGAAGCTTTCTTT. The chain employs TRBV19 and TRBJ1-1, with 7 nucleotides matching TRBD1. Germline CDR1 is LNHDA and CDR2 is SQIVND (reference sequence). This CDR3 has 13 amino acids. The V gene end was trimmed by 3 bases and the J gene end by 8 bases; junction bases not matched to a gene: 6.

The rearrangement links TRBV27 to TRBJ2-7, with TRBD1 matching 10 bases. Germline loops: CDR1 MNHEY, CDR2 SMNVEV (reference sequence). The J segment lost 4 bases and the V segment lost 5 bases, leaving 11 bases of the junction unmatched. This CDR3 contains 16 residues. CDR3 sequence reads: CASSHKKGQGFYEQYF. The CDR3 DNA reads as TGTGCCAGCAGTCACAAAAAGGGACAGGGGTTTTACGAGCAGTACTTC.